One and the same sample provided the 21 T cell receptor beta chains below, sequenced in a study of Ad26.COV2.S vaccination and SARS-CoV-2 variants. This table comes from immunoSEQ multiplex PCR, and its TCRdb copy is limited to in-frame clones, with some not included. This sample has about 480,000 clones, with about 83% found just once. Treatment of the sample: some 20 received Ad26.COV2.S at low or high dose, single or two shots; about 5 received placebo; per-sample allocation not given. Repertoires come from day 63 after the first vaccine or placebo injection. The sequencing here drew on peripheral blood, taken in a trial of Ad26.COV2.S vaccine versus placebo. These receptors were taken from a person aged 18 to 65 who received the Ad26.COV2.S COVID-19 vaccine or a placebo.

This rearrangement joins TRBV11-2 to TRBJ2-7; D is possibly TRBD1 (5 bases). The germline V and J ends were trimmed by 5 bases and 4 bases, with 12 bases remaining between them. The CDR3 totals 13 residues. CDR1 is SGHAT and CDR2 is FQNNGV in the germline V gene. CDR3 sequence reads: CASSQISGYEQYF. In DNA form, the CDR3 reads TGTGCCAGCAGCCAGATATCAGGGTACGAGCAGTACTTC.

The rearrangement links TRBV9 to TRBJ1-5, with D hard to call. V lost 5 bases, J lost 5 bases, and 11 bases lay in between. The CDR3 spans 13 residues. CDR1 and CDR2 (germline): SGDLS, YYNGEE. CDR3 nucleotides: TGTGCCAGCAGTCCCTCCGGGGATCAGCCCCAGCATTTT. Encoded protein: CASSPSGDQPQHF. The whole variable domain, filled in from reference TRBV9 and TRBJ1-5, reads DSGVTQTPKHLITATGQRVTLRCSPRSGDLSVYWYQQSLDQGLQFLIQYYNGEERAKGNILERFSAQQFPDLHSELNLSSLELGDSALYFCASSPSGDQPQHFGDGTRLSIL.

The chain recombines TRBV5-1 with TRBJ2-7; 9 nucleotides align to TRBD1. Germline CDR1 and CDR2: SGHRS and YFSETQ. J was trimmed by 4 bases and V by 1 base; bases with no gene match: 3. CDR3 length equals 14 residues. The CDR3 nucleotides read TGCGCCAGCAGCTTGAGTGGACAGGGGTACGAGCAGTACTTC. Its protein product is CASSLSGQGYEQYF.

The chain couples TRBV11-2 to TRBJ1-2; 7 bases are shared with TRBD1. CDR3 length: 13 amino acids. Germline V CDR1 and CDR2: SGHAT, FQNNGV. The trim removed 5 bases at V and 7 bases at J, leaving 7 bases unmatched. This CDR3 is CASSLGTAIGYTF. The DNA for the CDR3 is TGTGCCAGCAGCCTCGGGACAGCAATTGGCTACACCTTC.

Concerning this clone itself: A read error may produce the germline difference seen at one junction end. This chain uses TRBV5-1 with TRBJ1-2, with a weak D call TRBD1 (6 bases). The CDR3 consists of 14 residues. Per the germline V gene, CDR1 is SGHRS and CDR2 is YFSETQ. CDR3 sequence reads: CASSLEPGAGIRNF. CDR3 nucleotide sequence: TGCGCCAGCAGCTTGGAGCCGGGGGCGGGCATCCGTAACTTC.

The chain joins TRBV27 to TRBJ2-7, with unresolved D. Trimming cost V 5 bases and J 3 bases, with 11 bases left between them. CDR3 length equals 13 residues. The germline V gene has CDR1 MNHEY and CDR2 SMNVEV (reference sequence). CDR3: CASSTTPGYEQYF. The CDR3 bases are TGTGCCAGCAGTACCACCCCCGGCTACGAGCAGTACTTC.

The chain joins TRBV5-1 to TRBJ2-7; TRBD2 matches at 12 bases. Germline V gene sequence: CDR1 SGHRS, CDR2 YFSETQ. The length of the CDR3 is 20 residues. With V trimmed by 4 bases and J by 6 bases, 23 bases remained unmatched. CDR3 nucleotides: TGCGCCAGCAGCCCCGCGGACGGACCGACTAGCGGGAGCATTAATATCGAGCAGTACTTC. It codes for CASSPADGPTSGSINIEQYF.

The chain carries TRBV27 and TRBJ2-3; D is possibly TRBD1 or TRBD2 (5 bases each). This CDR3 is 14 amino acids long. The germline V and J ends were trimmed by 2 bases and 5 bases, with 11 bases remaining between them. From germline, CDR1 is MNHEY and CDR2 SMNVEV (reference sequence). CDR3 DNA sequence: TGTGCCAGCAGTTTAAGGGACCGGCGAGATACGCAGTATTTT. This encodes CASSLRDRRDTQYF.

This clone appeared once. This sequence joins TRBV5-4 and TRBJ2-7; TRBD2 matches 11 bases. The V segment lost 4 bases and the J segment 6 bases; nucleotides outside the gene matches: 9. CDR1 and CDR2 from the germline V gene are SGHNT and YYREEE (reference sequence). The CDR3 runs 15 residues. CDR3 loop: CASSGVAGGPIEQYF. DNA of the CDR3: TGTGCCAGCAGCGGGGTAGCGGGAGGGCCTATCGAGCAGTACTTC.

This chain joins TRBV6-5 and TRBJ1-5; possibly TRBD1 for D (6 bases). This CDR3 contains 13 residues. Trimming removed 6 bases at V and 4 bases at J, with 10 bases between. Germline-derived CDR1 and CDR2 are MNHEY and SVGAGI. DNA of the CDR3: TGTGCCAGCAGACAGGGTCCGAATCAGCCCCAGCATTTT. Protein sequence: CASRQGPNQPQHF.

V is TRBV28 and J is TRBJ1-5; no definite D call. Germline CDR1 reads MDHEN; CDR2 reads SYDVKM. The CDR3 length is 15 residues. Trimming pared 3 bases from V and 3 bases from J, leaving 12 bases between. CDR3 in DNA: TGTGCCAGCAGTTTGGTTGGGCGGTTCAATCAGCCCCAGCATTTT. This gives the protein CASSLVGRFNQPQHF. Variable domain in full (rest from reference TRBV28 and TRBJ1-5): DVKVTQSSRYLVKRTGEKVFLECVQDMDHENMFWYRQDPGLGLRLIYFSYDVKMKEKGDIPEGYSVSREKKERFSLILESASTNQTSMYLCASSLVGRFNQPQHFGDGTRLSIL.

This rearrangement joins TRBV5-1 to TRBJ2-7, with 10 bases identical to TRBD1. The CDR3 loop spans 18 amino acids. CDR1 and CDR2 from the germline V gene are SGHRS and YFSETQ. V was clipped by 1 base and J by 0 bases; unmatched bases: 10. The CDR3 region has the DNA TGCGCCAGCAGCTTGCGCCCCAAGACAGGGGGCGCCTCCTACGAGCAGTACTTC. Encoded protein: CASSLRPKTGGASYEQYF.

The chain is built from TRBV5-1 and TRBJ2-5, with D unclear. The CDR3 loop spans 14 amino acids. The ends were cut back, 2 bases at V and 2 bases at J, with 10 bases in the middle. The germline V gene has CDR1 SGHRS and CDR2 YFSETQ. DNA of the CDR3: TGCGCCAGCAGCTTCGAAACAAATCAAGAGACCCAGTACTTC. This encodes CASSFETNQETQYF.

This clone turned up a few times. The CDR3 DNA reads as TGTGCCAGCAGACTAGGGGGGTACGAGCAGTACTTC. Its protein product is CASRLGGYEQYF. This chain joins TRBV7-8 and TRBJ2-7; perhaps D is TRBD1 or TRBD2 (6 bases each). V lost 6 bases to trimming and J lost 4 bases, with 10 bases between them. The length of the CDR3 is 12 residues. Germline loops: CDR1 SGHVS, CDR2 FQNEAQ.

V is TRBV9 and J is TRBJ2-2; D is possibly TRBD2 (7 bases). The V gene lost 4 bases and the J gene lost 5 bases, with 15 bases spanning the gap. The CDR3 spans 15 residues. Germline V gives CDR1 SGDLS, CDR2 YYNGEE. The CDR3 here is CASSPRGGGTGELFF. In nucleotides, the CDR3 is TGTGCCAGCAGCCCAAGGGGGGGCGGGACCGGGGAGCTGTTTTTT.

This CDR3 is CASSQVSGRAGETQYF. For the CDR3, the DNA is TGCGCCAGCAGCCAAGTCAGCGGGAGGGCCGGGGAGACCCAGTACTTC. The rearrangement joins TRBV4-3 to TRBJ2-5; 10 nucleotides line up with TRBD2. The CDR3 runs to 16 residues. The V segment lost 1 base and the J segment 5 bases; nucleotides outside the gene matches: 7. The V gene's germline CDR1 is LGHNA and CDR2 YSLEER.

This clone has a handful of counts. Here the CDR3 DNA reads TGTGCCAGCAGCTTAGTACCGCCCTCCGATACGCAGTATTTT. It yields the protein CASSLVPPSDTQYF. The chain employs TRBV7-2 and TRBJ2-3, with D unresolved. The CDR3 has 14 residues. CDR1 is SGHTA and CDR2 is FQGNSA in the germline V gene. Between the trimmed V and J ends, which lost 1 base and 6 bases, there was a span of 11 bases.

The V call is TRBV3-1 (or the pseudogene TRBV3-2), the J call TRBJ2-1; D is possibly TRBD1 or TRBD2 (6 bases each). The CDR3 totals 18 residues. Germline CDR1 LGHDT, CDR2 YNNKEL (reference sequence). V was clipped by 4 bases and J by 5 bases, with 24 bases between them. The CDR3, as DNA: TGTGCCAGCAGCCCCATCCCAGTCGGGGGCGCCCAAGACAATGAGCAGTTCTTC. Protein product: CASSPIPVGGAQDNEQFF.

The chain couples TRBV6-2 or TRBV6-3 to TRBJ1-2, with TRBD1 identical over 9 bases. The trim removed 6 bases at V and 2 bases at J, leaving 4 bases unmatched. The CDR3 has 14 amino acids. Germline CDR1 and CDR2: MNHEY and SVGEGT. The CDR3 loop is CASSRGQGNYGYTF. The DNA of the CDR3 is TGTGCCAGCAGCCGAGGACAGGGGAACTATGGCTACACCTTC.

The CDR3 DNA sequence: TGTGCCAGCAGTTTCCAGGGTGTAAGCAATCAGCCCCAGCATTTT. As protein: CASSFQGVSNQPQHF. V gene TRBV27 combines with J gene TRBJ1-5, with D maybe TRBD1 (5 bases). This CDR3 is built from 15 residues. V was cut by 3 bases and J by 1 base, with 10 bases left in between. Germline values: CDR1 MNHEY, CDR2 SMNVEV (reference sequence).

J is TRBJ2-1 and V is TRBV30; D not resolved. Germline CDR1 and CDR2: GTSNPN and SVGIG (reference sequence). V dropped 8 bases and J dropped 1 base, with 18 bases sitting between them. CDR3 size: 15 residues. The CDR3 DNA reads as TGTGCCCGAGAAAAAAGGACGCCTTCCTACAATGAGCAGTTCTTC. Protein sequence: CAREKRTPSYNEQFF.